These 5 T cell receptor beta chains share one sample of origin, sequenced in a study of blood T cell repertoires in COVID-19. Sequencing used immunoSEQ multiplex PCR; TCRdb keeps in-frame clones, though not all of them. The sample gives 110,000 or so clones, less than 85% of which show up once; 2% to 3% is in the top ten. Sample: peripheral blood. The receptors originated from a man aged 45 to 65 with acute or convalescent COVID-19.

This rearrangement joins TRBV5-8 to TRBJ2-7; no clear D. V lost 1 base and J 3 bases, leaving 11 bases between the germline ends. CDR3 length: 14 residues. Germline V gene data show CDR1 as SGHTS and CDR2 as YDEGEE. As DNA, the CDR3 is TGTGCCAGCAGCTTGTTGCTAGTTGGCTACGAGCAGTACTTC. This gives the protein CASSLLLVGYEQYF.

This chain links TRBV7-6 with TRBJ2-2, with 11 bases that match TRBD2. V was clipped by 6 bases and J by 6 bases; unmatched bases: 6. There are 15 residues in the CDR3. Germline V gene data show CDR1 as SGHVS and CDR2 as FNYEAQ. CDR3 protein: CASRRTSGGPGELFF. The DNA of the CDR3 is TGTGCCAGCAGGCGCACTAGCGGGGGACCCGGGGAGCTGTTTTTT. Variable domain in full (rest from reference TRBV7-6 and TRBJ2-2): GAGVSQSPRYKVTKRGQDVALRCDPISGHVSLYWYRQALGQGPEFLTYFNYEAQQDKSGLPNDRFSAERPEGSISTLTIQRTEQRDSAMYRCASRRTSGGPGELFFGEGSRLTVL.

The rearrangement links TRBV13 to TRBJ1-2; perhaps TRBD1 as D (6 bases). This CDR3 comprises 14 residues. The V gene's germline CDR1 is PRHDT and CDR2 FYEKMQ (reference sequence). Deletions cut 1 base from V and 4 bases from J, with 10 bases between. CDR3 amino acids: CASSLEGGSYGYTF. Here the CDR3 DNA reads TGTGCCAGCAGCTTAGAAGGGGGAAGCTATGGCTACACCTTC.

The CDR3 protein is CASSEARRPDTQYF. CDR3 DNA sequence: TGTGCCAGCAGTGAAGCGAGGCGACCCGATACGCAGTATTTT. J is TRBJ2-3 and V is TRBV6-1; D unresolved. Germline values: CDR1 MNHNS, CDR2 SASEGT. V gave up 0 bases and J gave up 6 bases, with 10 bases separating them. This CDR3 spans 14 amino acids.

The chain's CDR3 is CSASTQGLRTF. The CDR3 coding sequence is TGCAGTGCTAGTACACAGGGCCTACGGACCTTC. This chain joins TRBV20-1 and TRBJ1-2, with D possibly matching TRBD1 (6 bases). CDR1 DFQATT and CDR2 SNEGSKA come from the germline V gene (reference sequence). The V gene lost 3 bases and the J gene lost 14 bases, with 16 bases spanning the gap. This CDR3 spans 11 amino acids.